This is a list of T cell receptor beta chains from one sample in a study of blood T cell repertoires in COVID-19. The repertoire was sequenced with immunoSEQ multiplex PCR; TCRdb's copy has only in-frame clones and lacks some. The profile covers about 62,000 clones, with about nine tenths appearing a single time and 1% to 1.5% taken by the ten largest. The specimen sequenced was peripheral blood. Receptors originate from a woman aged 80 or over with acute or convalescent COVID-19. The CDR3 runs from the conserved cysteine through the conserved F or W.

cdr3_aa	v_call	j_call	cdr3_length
CASSLGRDRDYGYTF	TRBV7-3	TRBJ1-2	15
CASSLAPGNGNTIYF	TRBV7-2	TRBJ1-3	15
CATGLLLSGNTEAFF	TRBV15	TRBJ1-1	15
CASSPVATNEKLFF	TRBV5-1	TRBJ1-4	14
CASSPGQGNEQYF	TRBV11-2	TRBJ2-7	13
CATQTGVTEAFF	TRBV19	TRBJ1-1	12
CSVVEAWQGGPYEQYF	TRBV29-1	TRBJ2-7	16
CASSASGRAEGANVLTF	TRBV19	TRBJ2-6	17
CASSIQGTDTQYF	TRBV19	TRBJ2-3	13
CASMMTGASTDTQYF	TRBV7-3	TRBJ2-3	15
CASMPGSGNEKLFF	TRBV5-1	TRBJ1-4	14
CASDPGQESSGANVLTF	TRBV19	TRBJ2-6	17
CASSLVAGGSEQYF	TRBV5-1	TRBJ2-7	14
CASSFARETQYF	TRBV7-6	TRBJ2-5	12
CASSHGTSGSFTGELFF	TRBV4-2	TRBJ2-2	17
CATKRGTGELFF	TRBV28	TRBJ2-2	12
CASSWTGTGVYEQYF	TRBV5-1	TRBJ2-7	15
CSVAWAHMNTEAFF	TRBV29-1	TRBJ1-1	14
CASSLTGSNSPLHF	TRBV7-3	TRBJ1-6	14
CASSLGQLDSPLHF	TRBV5-5	TRBJ1-6	14
CATSVQGGTGELFF	TRBV24-1	TRBJ2-2	14
CASSIPGTGGRSPLHF	TRBV19	TRBJ1-6	16
CASSSDPGGQTNEKLFF	TRBV5-5	TRBJ1-4	17
CATSDLGQMNSYNSPLHF	TRBV24-1	TRBJ1-6	18
CASTRLGPDSGELFF	TRBV19	TRBJ2-2	15
CASSLGTAYNSPLHF	TRBV5-1	TRBJ1-6	15
CASSLAVGAGGNTGELFF	TRBV13	TRBJ2-2	18
CASRPSTGGENQPQHF	TRBV27	TRBJ1-5	16
CASSVLSGGDPDTQYF	TRBV9	TRBJ2-3	16